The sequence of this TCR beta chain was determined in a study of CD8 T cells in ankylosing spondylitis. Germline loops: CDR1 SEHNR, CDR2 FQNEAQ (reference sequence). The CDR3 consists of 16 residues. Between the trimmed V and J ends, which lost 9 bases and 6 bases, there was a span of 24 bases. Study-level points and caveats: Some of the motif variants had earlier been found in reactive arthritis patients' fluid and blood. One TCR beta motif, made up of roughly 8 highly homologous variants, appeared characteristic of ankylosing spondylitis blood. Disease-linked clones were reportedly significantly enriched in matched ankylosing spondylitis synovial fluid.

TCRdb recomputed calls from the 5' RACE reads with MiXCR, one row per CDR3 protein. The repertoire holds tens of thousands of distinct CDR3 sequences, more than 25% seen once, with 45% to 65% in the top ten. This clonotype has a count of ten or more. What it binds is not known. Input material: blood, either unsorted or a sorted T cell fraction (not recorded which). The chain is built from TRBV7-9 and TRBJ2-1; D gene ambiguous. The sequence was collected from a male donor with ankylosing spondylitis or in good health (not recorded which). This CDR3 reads CASTPLPRAAVNEQFF. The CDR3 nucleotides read TGTGCCAGTACTCCTCTCCCTAGAGCAGCCGTCAATGAGCAGTTCTTC.